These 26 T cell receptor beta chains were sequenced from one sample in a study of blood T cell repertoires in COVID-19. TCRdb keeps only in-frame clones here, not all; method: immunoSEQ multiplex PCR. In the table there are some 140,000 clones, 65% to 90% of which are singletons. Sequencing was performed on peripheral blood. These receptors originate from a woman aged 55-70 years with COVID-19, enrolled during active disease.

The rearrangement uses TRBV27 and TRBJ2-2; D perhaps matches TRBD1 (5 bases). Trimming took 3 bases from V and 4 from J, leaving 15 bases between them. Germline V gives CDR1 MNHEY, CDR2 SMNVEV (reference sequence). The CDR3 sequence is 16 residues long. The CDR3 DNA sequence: TGTGCCAGCAGTTTTAAGGCAGGGCAAACCACCGGGGAGCTGTTTTTT. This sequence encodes CASSFKAGQTTGELFF.

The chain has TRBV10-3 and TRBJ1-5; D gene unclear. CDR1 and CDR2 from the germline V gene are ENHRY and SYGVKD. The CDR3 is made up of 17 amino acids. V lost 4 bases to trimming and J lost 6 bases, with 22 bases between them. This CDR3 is CAISANPSSSGGQPQHF. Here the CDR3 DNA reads TGTGCCATCAGTGCAAACCCGTCCTCTTCGGGAGGTCAGCCCCAGCATTTT.

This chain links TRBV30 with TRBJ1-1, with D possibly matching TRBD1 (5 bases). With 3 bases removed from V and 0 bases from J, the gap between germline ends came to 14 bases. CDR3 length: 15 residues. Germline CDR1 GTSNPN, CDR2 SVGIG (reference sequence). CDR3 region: CAWSAPGLMNTEAFF. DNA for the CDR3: TGTGCCTGGAGCGCACCGGGACTGATGAACACTGAAGCTTTCTTT.

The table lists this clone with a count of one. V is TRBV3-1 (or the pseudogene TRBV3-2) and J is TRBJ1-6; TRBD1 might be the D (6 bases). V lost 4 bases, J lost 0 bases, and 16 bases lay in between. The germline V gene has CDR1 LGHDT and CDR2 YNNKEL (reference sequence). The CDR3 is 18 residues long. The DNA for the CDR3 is TGTGCCAGCAGCCCCAGATCAGGGGCGTTCTCCTATAATTCACCCCTCCACTTT. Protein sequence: CASSPRSGAFSYNSPLHF.

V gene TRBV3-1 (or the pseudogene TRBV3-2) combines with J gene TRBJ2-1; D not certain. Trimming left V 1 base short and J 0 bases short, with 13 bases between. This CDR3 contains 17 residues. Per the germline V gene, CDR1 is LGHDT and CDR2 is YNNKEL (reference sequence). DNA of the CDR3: TGTGCCAGCAGCCAAGTCTTAACGGTAAGCTCCTACAATGAGCAGTTCTTC. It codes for CASSQVLTVSSYNEQFF.

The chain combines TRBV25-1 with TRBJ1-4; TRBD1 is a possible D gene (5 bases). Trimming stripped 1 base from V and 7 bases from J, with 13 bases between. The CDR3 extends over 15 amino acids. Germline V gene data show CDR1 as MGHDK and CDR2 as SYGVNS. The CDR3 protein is CASSEFKGQGEKLFF. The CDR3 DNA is TGTGCCAGCAGTGAATTTAAGGGGCAGGGTGAAAAACTGTTTTTT.

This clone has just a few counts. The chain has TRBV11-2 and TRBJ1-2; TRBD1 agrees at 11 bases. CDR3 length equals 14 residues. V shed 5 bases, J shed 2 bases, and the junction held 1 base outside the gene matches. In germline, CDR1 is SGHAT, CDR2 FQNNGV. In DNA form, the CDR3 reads TGTGCCAGCAGCCGGGACAGGGGGAACTATGGCTACACCTTC. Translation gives CASSRDRGNYGYTF.

The CDR3 protein is CASSKKQGLLVMNTEAFF. CDR3 bases: TGTGCCAGTAGTAAAAAACAGGGTTTATTGGTCATGAACACTGAAGCTTTCTTT. V gene TRBV19 combines with J gene TRBJ1-1, with TRBD1 as a possible D gene (6 bases). CDR1 and CDR2 (germline): LNHDA, SQIVND (reference sequence). The CDR3 loop spans 18 amino acids. Between the trimmed V and J ends, which lost 4 bases and 0 bases, there was a span of 21 bases.

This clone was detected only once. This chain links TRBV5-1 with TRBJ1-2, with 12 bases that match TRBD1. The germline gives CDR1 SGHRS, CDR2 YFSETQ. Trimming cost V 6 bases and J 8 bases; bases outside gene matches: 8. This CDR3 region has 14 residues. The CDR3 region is CASNEGQGAQGYTF. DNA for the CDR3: TGCGCCAGCAATGAGGGACAGGGGGCTCAAGGCTACACCTTC.

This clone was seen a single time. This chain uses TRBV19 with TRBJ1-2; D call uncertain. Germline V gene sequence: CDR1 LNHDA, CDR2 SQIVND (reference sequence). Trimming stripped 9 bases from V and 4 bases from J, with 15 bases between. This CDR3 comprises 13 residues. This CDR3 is CASTEKLIYGYTF. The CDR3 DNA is TGTGCCAGCACGGAGAAGTTGATCTATGGCTACACCTTC.

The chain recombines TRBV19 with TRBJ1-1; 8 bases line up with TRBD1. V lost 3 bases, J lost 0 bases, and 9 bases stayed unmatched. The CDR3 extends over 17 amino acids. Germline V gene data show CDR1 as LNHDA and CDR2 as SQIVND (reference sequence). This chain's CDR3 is CASSIGQGRRMNTEAFF. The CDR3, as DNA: TGTGCCAGTAGTATCGGACAGGGAAGGAGGATGAACACTGAAGCTTTCTTT.

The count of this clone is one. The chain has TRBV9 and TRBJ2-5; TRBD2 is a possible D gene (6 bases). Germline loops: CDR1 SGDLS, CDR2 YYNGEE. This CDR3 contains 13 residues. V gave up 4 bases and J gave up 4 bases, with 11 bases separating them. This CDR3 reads CASSSTSRETQYF. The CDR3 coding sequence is TGTGCCAGCAGCTCTACTAGCAGAGAGACCCAGTACTTC. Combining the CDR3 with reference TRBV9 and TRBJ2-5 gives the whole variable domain DSGVTQTPKHLITATGQRVTLRCSPRSGDLSVYWYQQSLDQGLQFLIQYYNGEERAKGNILERFSAQQFPDLHSELNLSSLELGDSALYFCASSSTSRETQYFGPGTRLLVL.

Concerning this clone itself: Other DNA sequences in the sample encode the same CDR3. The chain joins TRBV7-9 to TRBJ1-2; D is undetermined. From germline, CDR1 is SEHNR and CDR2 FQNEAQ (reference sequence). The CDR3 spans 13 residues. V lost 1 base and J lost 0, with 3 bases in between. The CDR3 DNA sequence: TGTGCCAGCAGCTTAGATACTAACTATGGCTACACCTTC. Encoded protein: CASSLDTNYGYTF. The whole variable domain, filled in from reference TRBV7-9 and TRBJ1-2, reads DTGVSQNPRHKITKRGQNVTFRCDPISEHNRLYWYRQTLGQGPEFLTYFQNEAQLEKSRLLSDRFSAERPKGSFSTLEIQRTEQGDSAMYLCASSLDTNYGYTFGSGTRLTVV.

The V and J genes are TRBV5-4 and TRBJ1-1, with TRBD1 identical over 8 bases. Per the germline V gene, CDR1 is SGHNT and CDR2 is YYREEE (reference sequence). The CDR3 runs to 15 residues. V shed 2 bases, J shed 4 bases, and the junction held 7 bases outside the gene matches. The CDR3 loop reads CASSFRTGQSTEAFF. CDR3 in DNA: TGTGCCAGCAGCTTCCGGACAGGGCAAAGCACTGAAGCTTTCTTT.

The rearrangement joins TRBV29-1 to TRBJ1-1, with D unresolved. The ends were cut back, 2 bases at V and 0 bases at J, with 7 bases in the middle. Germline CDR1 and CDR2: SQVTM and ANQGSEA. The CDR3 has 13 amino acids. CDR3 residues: CSVEPLMNTEAFF. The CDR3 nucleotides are TGCAGCGTTGAACCACTTATGAACACTGAAGCTTTCTTT.

CDR3 region: CSVEARGRMGAFF. The CDR3 coding sequence is TGCAGCGTTGAAGCAAGAGGGCGGATGGGAGCTTTCTTT. The V and J genes are TRBV29-1 and TRBJ1-1; D is ambiguous. V shed 1 base and J shed 10 bases, with 16 bases lying between them. Germline CDR1 and CDR2: SQVTM and ANQGSEA. The CDR3 extends over 13 amino acids. Complete variable domain (other parts from reference TRBV29-1 and TRBJ1-1): SAVISQKPSRDICQRGTSLTIQCQVDSQVTMMFWYRQQPGQSLTLIATANQGSEATYESGFVIDKFPISRPNLTFSTLTVSNMSPEDSSIYLCSVEARGRMGAFFGQGTRLTVV.

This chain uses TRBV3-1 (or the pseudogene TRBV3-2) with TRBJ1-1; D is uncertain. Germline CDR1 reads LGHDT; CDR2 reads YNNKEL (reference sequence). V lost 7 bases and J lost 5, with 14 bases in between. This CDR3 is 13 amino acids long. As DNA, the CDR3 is TGTGCCAGCACCCATCTTGGGCCGACTGAAGCTTTCTTT. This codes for CASTHLGPTEAFF.

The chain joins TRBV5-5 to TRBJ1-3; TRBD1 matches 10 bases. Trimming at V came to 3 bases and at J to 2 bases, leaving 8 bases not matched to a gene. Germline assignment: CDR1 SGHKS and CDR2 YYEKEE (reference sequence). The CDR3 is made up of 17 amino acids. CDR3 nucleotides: TGTGCCAGCAGCTCACTCACCGGACAGGGGGCTGGAAACACCATATATTTT. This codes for CASSSLTGQGAGNTIYF.

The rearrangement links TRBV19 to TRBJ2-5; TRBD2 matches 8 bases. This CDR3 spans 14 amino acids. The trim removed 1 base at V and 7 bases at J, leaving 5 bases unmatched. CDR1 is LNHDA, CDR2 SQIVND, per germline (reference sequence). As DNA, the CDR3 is TGTGCCAGTAGTATAGGGGGAAGCGGGGGGACCCAGTACTTC. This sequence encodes CASSIGGSGGTQYF.

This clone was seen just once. DNA of the CDR3: TGTGCCAGCACCGAAGGTTCAGGGAGCAATCAGCCCCAGCATTTT. Translating gives CASTEGSGSNQPQHF. The V call is TRBV6-5, the J call TRBJ1-5, with D tentatively TRBD1 (5 bases). This CDR3 is 15 amino acids long. Per the germline V gene, CDR1 is MNHEY and CDR2 is SVGAGI. V was clipped by 7 bases and J by 1 base, with 14 bases between them.

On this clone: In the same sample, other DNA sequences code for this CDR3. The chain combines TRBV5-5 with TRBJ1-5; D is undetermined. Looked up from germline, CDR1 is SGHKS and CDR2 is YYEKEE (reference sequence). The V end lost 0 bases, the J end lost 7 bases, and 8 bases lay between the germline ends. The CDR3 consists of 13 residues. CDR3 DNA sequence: TGTGCCAGCAGCTTGGCCGGCGGGCAGCCCCAGCATTTT. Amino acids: CASSLAGGQPQHF. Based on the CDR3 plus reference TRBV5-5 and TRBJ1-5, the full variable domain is DAGVTQSPTHLIKTRGQQVTLRCSPISGHKSVSWYQQVLGQGPQFIFQYYEKEERGRGNFPDRFSARQFPNYSSELNVNALLLGDSALYLCASSLAGGQPQHFGDGTRLSIL.

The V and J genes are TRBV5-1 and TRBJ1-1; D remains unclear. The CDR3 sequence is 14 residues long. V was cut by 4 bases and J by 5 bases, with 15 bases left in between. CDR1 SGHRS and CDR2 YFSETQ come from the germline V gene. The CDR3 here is CASSLDSRNTEAFF. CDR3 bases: TGCGCCAGCAGCCTGGACTCCAGGAATACTGAAGCTTTCTTT.

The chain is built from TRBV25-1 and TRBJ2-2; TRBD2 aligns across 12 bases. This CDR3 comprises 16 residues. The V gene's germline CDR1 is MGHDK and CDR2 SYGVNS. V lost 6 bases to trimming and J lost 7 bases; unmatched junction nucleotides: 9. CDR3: CASRTTSGRSGGELFF. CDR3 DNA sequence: TGTGCCAGCAGGACGACTAGCGGGAGATCCGGCGGGGAGCTGTTTTTT.

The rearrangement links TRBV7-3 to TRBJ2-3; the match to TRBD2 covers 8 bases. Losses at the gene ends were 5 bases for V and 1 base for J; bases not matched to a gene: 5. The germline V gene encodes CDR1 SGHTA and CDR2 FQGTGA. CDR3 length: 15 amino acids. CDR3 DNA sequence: TGTGCCAGCAGCCGTACGGGGGGGGGCACAGATACGCAGTATTTT. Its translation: CASSRTGGGTDTQYF.

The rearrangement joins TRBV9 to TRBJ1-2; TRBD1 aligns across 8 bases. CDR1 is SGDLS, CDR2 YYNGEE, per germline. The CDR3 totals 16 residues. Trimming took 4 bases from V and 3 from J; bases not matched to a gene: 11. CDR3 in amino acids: CASSLGAGGADYGYTF. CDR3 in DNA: TGTGCCAGCAGCCTGGGAGCAGGGGGCGCGGACTATGGCTACACCTTC.

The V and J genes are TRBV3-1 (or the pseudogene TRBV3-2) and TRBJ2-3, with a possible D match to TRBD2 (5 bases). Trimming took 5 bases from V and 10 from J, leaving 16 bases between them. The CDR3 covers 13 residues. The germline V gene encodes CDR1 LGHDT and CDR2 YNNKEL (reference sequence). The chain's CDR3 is CASSEPTRWAQYF. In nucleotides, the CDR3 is TGTGCCAGCAGCGAACCCACTAGGTGGGCGCAGTATTTT.